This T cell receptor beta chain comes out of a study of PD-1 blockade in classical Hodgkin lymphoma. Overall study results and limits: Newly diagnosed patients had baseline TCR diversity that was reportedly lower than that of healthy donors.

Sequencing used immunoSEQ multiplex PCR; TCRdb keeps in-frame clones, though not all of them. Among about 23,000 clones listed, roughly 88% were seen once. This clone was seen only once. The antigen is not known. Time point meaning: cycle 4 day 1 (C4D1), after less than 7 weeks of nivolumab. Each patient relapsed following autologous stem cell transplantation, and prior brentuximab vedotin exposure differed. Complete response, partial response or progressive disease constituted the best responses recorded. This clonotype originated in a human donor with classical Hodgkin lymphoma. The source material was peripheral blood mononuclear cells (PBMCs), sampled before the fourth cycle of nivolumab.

CDR3 region: CASSFRDPSWDEQYF. For the CDR3, the DNA is TGTGCCAGCAGCTTCCGGGACCCCAGCTGGGACGAGCAGTACTTC. The V and J genes are TRBV5-5 and TRBJ2-7; D tentatively fits TRBD1 or TRBD2 (5 bases each). The ends were cut back, 2 bases at V and 5 bases at J, with 17 bases in the middle. The CDR3 sequence is 15 residues long. CDR1 is SGHKS, CDR2 YYEKEE, per germline (reference sequence).